This TCR beta chain was profiled in a study of radiation and T cells in renal cell carcinoma. Findings of the study overall: In blood, top tumor clones expanded by 2 weeks, shrinking by 4. Without pretreatment biopsies, baseline tumor clonotype presence was undetermined.

Profiling relied on immunoSEQ multiplex PCR, and the TCRdb table lists in-frame clones only, not all of them. The sample contains about 150,000 clones, 65% to 90% of which appear only once. Note on this clone: The antigen is undetermined.

As for time point: blood 4 weeks post-SBRT, at nephrectomy. Regarding treatment: 15 Gy SBRT to primary tumor, nephrectomy 4 weeks later. Clear cell pathology was present in this patient's renal cell carcinoma. The source is a woman aged 45 to 65 with renal cell carcinoma. The material was blood, obtained from a patient whose treatment included radiotherapy and nephrectomy.

The DNA of the CDR3 is TGTGCCAGCAGCACCCACCCAGGGGGGCCCTCAGAGACCCAGTACTTC. Protein product: CASSTHPGGPSETQYF. This chain connects TRBV27 to TRBJ2-5; a possible D gene is TRBD1 (7 bases). The CDR3 runs to 16 residues. Germline loops: CDR1 MNHEY, CDR2 SMNVEV (reference sequence). Between the trimmed V and J ends, which lost 6 bases and 4 bases, there was a span of 21 bases.